Listed below are T cell receptor beta chains from one sample, sequenced in a study of regulatory T cells in long-lasting Graves disease. TCRdb analysed the multiplex PCR reads with MiXCR anew, one entry per CDR3 protein. The sample has roughly 500,000 distinct CDR3 sequences; roughly 21% are singletons. The starting material was peripheral blood mononuclear cells (PBMCs), obtained when the disease was refractory, from a patient treated with antithyroid drugs. The origin of the receptors is a female donor with Graves disease. Each CDR3 is given with its conserved first and last residue.

J gene	V gene	CDR3 protein
TRBJ2-5	TRBV6-1	CASSEGIGTGETQYF
TRBJ1-6	TRBV28	CASRREEGASPLHF
TRBJ2-5	TRBV7-9	CASSSPGLEKETQYF
TRBJ2-7	TRBV27	CASRPLTSGIYEQYF
TRBJ1-4	TRBV12-3/TRBV12-4	CASALNREKLFF
TRBJ1-2	TRBV7-9	CASSLHSGNEGYTF
TRBJ1-1	TRBV7-9	CASSWQGKTEAFF
TRBJ2-5	TRBV29-1	CSVAPGQSETQYF
TRBJ2-5	TRBV28	CASSLWTEQETQYF
TRBJ1-5	TRBV27	CASSPRGDGDQPQHF
TRBJ1-1	TRBV7-2	CASSLAGQDTEAFF
TRBJ1-1	TRBV19	CACPRAGAEAFF
TRBJ2-7	TRBV11-3	CASSLVNERTGRSHEQYF
TRBJ2-7	TRBV9	CASSVGPGGNRYF
TRBJ2-6	TRBV15	CATSRDRRGMIGANVLTF
TRBJ2-6	TRBV6-1	CASDNQQGNSGANVLTF
TRBJ2-7	TRBV7-2	CASSLVPGKDGYEQYF
TRBJ1-1	TRBV5-5	CASSVGPNTEAFF
TRBJ2-5	TRBV20-1	CVLAGGPKETQYF
TRBJ1-1	TRBV6-5	CASSWGTSTEAFF
TRBJ2-5	TRBV20-1	CSAGGAQGNQETQYF
TRBJ1-1	TRBV4-1	CASSQPQNTEAFF
TRBJ2-7	TRBV6-1	CASQPGPQQYF
TRBJ2-7	TRBV28	CATGRLSSTYEQYF
TRBJ2-7	TRBV6-1	CASSQGDRYEQYF
TRBJ1-2	TRBV27	CASSPGQGFRGYTF
TRBJ2-7	TRBV28	CASSFKTVGQYF
TRBJ2-7	TRBV25-1	CASKGSENYEQYF
TRBJ1-6	TRBV6-9	CASSYRTGSGTPLHF
TRBJ1-2	TRBV5-6	CASSAVGARNYGYTF
TRBJ2-7	TRBV27	CASSPRTGPGLYEQYF
TRBJ1-6	TRBV2	CASSDGLGTSPLHF
TRBJ2-7	TRBV6-1	CASSLDASGRYEQYF
TRBJ1-1	TRBV6-9	CASSYFGGWNTEAFF
TRBJ1-1	TRBV29-1	CSASRDSDTEAFF